This T cell receptor (beta chain) comes out of a study of beta chain features in type 1 diabetes. The authors sorted CD4+ naive, central memory, regulatory and stem cell-like memory cells via CD45RO/CCR7/CD25/CD127/CD95/CD27. The whole isolated RNA underwent reverse transcription, so sequencing captured expressed TCRB transcripts. TCRdb's copy holds only in-frame clones and misses some; the assay was immunoSEQ multiplex PCR. The sample shows some 660,000 clones, over 12% of them seen only once. In its sample, this clone was seen a few times. Its antigen is as yet unknown. Germline V gene lookup returns CDR1 SNHLY and CDR2 FYNNEI. The V end lost 7 bases, the J end lost 0 bases, and 10 bases lay between the germline ends. The CDR3 consists of 13 residues. Study conclusions and caveats: cDNA-based sequencing might over-represent cells highly expressing TCR. Shorter TCRB CDR3s, moderately but significantly so, marked every one of the four CD4+ subsets in Type 1 diabetes patients. Insertions were fewer and deletions more numerous at VDJ junctions in type 1 diabetes patients.

The specimen was naive CD4+ T cells from blood. The rearrangement uses TRBV2 and TRBJ2-7; D is undetermined. The clonotype was recovered from a man younger than 35 with type 1 diabetes. CDR3 DNA sequence: TGTGCCAGCATGTTAAGTCCCTCCTACGAGCAGTACTTC. Protein sequence: CASMLSPSYEQYF.